This entry concerns a single T cell receptor (beta chain). Its cognate antigen is unknown. CDR1 is SGHNT and CDR2 is YYREEE in the germline V gene (reference sequence). The V end lost 3 bases, the J end lost 3 bases, and 17 bases lay between the germline ends. There are 16 residues in the CDR3. This sample is part of a study of cytomegalovirus exposure and HLA in healthy donors. Study-level results: Later work showed greater clonal expansion in HLA-associated TCR beta chains than in equally common others.

Primers included in the PCR were 60 Vbeta and 13 Jbeta primers. The method was immunoSEQ multiplex PCR; TCRdb's version includes in-frame clones alone and lacks a portion of them. The sample includes about 130,000 clones, around 81% seen only once; the top ten take about 0.71%. The V call is TRBV5-4, the J call TRBJ2-3, with D possibly TRBD2 on 6 matching bases. The clonotype originates from a man aged 18-30 years in good health and CMV-seronegative. The sample consisted of PBMCs. CDR3 amino acids: CASSWGTPVGTDTQYF. The CDR3 DNA sequence: TGTGCCAGCAGCTGGGGGACTCCCGTCGGAACAGATACGCAGTATTTT. Based on the CDR3 plus reference TRBV5-4 and TRBJ2-3, the full variable domain is ETGVTQSPTHLIKTRGQQVTLRCSSQSGHNTVSWYQQALGQGPQFIFQYYREEENGRGNFPPRFSGLQFPNYSSELNVNALELDDSALYLCASSWGTPVGTDTQYFGPGTRLTVL.